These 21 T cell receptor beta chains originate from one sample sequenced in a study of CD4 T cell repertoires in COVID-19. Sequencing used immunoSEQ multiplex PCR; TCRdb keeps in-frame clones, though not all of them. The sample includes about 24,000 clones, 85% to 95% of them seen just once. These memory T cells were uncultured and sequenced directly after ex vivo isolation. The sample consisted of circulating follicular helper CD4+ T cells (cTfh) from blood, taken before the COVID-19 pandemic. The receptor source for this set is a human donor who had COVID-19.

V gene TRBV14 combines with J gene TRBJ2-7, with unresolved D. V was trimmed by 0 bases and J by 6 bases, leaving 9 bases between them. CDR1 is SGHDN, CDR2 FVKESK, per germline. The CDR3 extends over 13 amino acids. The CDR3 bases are TGTGCCAGCAGCCAAGAAACTTACTCCGAGCAGTACTTC. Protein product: CASSQETYSEQYF.

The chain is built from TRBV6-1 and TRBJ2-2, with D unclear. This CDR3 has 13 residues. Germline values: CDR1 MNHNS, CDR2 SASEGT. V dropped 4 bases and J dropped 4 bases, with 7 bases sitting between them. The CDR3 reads CASSAPSTGELFF. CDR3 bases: TGTGCCAGCAGTGCACCGAGCACCGGGGAGCTGTTTTTT.

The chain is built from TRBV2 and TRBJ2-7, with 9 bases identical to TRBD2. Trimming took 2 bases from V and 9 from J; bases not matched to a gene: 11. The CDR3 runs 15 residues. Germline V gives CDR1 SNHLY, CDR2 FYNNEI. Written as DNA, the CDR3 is TGTGCCAGCAGTGAACCCGGCTCTAGCGGGGCGACGCAGTACTTC. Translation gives CASSEPGSSGATQYF.

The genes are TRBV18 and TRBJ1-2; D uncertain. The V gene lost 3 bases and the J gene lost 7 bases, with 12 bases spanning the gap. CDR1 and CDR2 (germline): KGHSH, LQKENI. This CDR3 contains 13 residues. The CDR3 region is CASSPGGRIGYTF. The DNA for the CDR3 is TGTGCCAGCTCACCCGGCGGTAGAATTGGCTACACCTTC.

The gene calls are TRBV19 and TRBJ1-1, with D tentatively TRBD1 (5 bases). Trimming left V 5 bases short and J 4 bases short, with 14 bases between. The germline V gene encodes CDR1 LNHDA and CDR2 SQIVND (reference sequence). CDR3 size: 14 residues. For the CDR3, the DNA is TGTGCCAGTAGTCCCCAGGGCTTCGGCACTGAAGCTTTCTTT. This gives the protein CASSPQGFGTEAFF.

CDR3 loop: CASTGQGTEAFF. DNA of the CDR3: TGTGCCAGCACCGGACAGGGAACTGAAGCTTTCTTT. The rearrangement joins TRBV2 to TRBJ1-1; 8 bases align to TRBD1. The V segment lost 7 bases and the J segment 5 bases; nucleotides outside the gene matches: 3. The CDR3 consists of 12 residues. CDR1 is SNHLY, CDR2 FYNNEI, per germline.

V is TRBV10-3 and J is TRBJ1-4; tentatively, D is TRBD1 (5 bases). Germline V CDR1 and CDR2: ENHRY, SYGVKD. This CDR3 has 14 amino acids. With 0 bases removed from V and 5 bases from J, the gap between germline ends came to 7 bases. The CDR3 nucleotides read TGTGCCATCAGTGAGTCGGGGGGGAATGAAAAACTGTTTTTT. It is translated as CAISESGGNEKLFF.

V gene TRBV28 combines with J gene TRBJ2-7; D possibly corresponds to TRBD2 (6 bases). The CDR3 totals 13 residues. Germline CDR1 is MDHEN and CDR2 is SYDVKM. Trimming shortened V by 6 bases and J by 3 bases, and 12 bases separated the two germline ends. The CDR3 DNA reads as TGTGCCAGCAGAACGGGAGTACTCTACGAGCAGTACTTC. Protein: CASRTGVLYEQYF.

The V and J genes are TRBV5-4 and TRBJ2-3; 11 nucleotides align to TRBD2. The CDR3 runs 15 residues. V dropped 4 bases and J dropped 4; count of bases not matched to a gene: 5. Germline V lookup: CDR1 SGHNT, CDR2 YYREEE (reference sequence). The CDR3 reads CASSKTTSGADTQYF. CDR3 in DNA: TGTGCCAGCAGCAAAACGACTAGCGGGGCAGATACGCAGTATTTT.

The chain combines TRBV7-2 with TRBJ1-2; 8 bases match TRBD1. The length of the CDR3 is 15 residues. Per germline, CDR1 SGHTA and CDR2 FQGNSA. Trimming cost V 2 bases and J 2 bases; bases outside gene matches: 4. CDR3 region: CASSLMGQANYGYTF. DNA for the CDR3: TGTGCCAGCAGCTTAATGGGACAGGCCAACTATGGCTACACCTTC.

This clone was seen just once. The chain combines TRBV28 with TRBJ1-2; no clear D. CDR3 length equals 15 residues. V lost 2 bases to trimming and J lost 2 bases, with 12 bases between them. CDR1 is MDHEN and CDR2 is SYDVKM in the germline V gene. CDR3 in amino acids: CASSLGGDTNYGYTF. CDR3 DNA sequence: TGTGCCAGCAGTTTAGGAGGTGATACGAACTATGGCTACACCTTC.

The CDR3 nucleotides read TGTGCCAGCAGCTCGCCGGGACTAGCGGGAGGTACAGATACGCAGTATTTT. Translation: CASSSPGLAGGTDTQYF. This chain uses TRBV4-2 with TRBJ2-3; 15 nucleotides line up with TRBD2. Germline V gives CDR1 LGHNA, CDR2 YNFKEQ. J lost 3 bases, V lost 5 bases, and 6 bases had no gene match. This CDR3 region has 17 residues.

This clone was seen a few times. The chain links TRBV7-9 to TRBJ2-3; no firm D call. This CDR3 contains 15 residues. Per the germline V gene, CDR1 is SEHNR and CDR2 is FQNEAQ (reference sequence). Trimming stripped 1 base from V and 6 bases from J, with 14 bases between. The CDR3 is CASSLVVGHGDTQYF. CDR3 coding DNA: TGTGCCAGCAGCTTAGTGGTGGGCCATGGGGATACGCAGTATTTT.

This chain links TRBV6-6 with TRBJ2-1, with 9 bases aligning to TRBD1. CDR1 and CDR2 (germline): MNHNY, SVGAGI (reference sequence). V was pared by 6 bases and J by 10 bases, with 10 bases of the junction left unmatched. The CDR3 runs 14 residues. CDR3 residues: CASRNRGQGGEQFF. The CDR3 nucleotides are TGTGCCAGCAGGAACCGGGGACAGGGTGGGGAGCAGTTCTTC.

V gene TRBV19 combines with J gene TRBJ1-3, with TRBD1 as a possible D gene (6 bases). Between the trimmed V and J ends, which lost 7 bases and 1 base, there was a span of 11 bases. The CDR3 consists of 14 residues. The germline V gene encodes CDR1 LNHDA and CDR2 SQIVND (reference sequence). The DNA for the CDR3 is TGTGCCAGTAAGGGGGACAAGTCTGGAAACACCATATATTTT. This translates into CASKGDKSGNTIYF. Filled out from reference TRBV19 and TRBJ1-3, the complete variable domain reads DGGITQSPKYLFRKEGQNVTLSCEQNLNHDAMYWYRQDPGQGLRLIYYSQIVNDFQKGDIAEGYSVSREKKESFPLTVTSAQKNPTAFYLCASKGDKSGNTIYFGEGSWLTVV.

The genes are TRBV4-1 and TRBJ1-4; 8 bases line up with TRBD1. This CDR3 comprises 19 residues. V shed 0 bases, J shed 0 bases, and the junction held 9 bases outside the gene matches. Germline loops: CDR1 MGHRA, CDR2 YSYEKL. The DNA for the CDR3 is TGCGCCAGCAGCCAAGATGGTCGACAGGGGTTGGCAACTAATGAAAAACTGTTTTTT. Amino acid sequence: CASSQDGRQGLATNEKLFF.

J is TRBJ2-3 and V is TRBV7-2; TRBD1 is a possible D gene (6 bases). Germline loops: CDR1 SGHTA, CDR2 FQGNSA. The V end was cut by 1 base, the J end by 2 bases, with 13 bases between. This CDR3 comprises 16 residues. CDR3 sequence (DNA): TGTGCCAGCAGCTTAGTCACGGGACAATCCACAGATACGCAGTATTTT. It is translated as CASSLVTGQSTDTQYF.

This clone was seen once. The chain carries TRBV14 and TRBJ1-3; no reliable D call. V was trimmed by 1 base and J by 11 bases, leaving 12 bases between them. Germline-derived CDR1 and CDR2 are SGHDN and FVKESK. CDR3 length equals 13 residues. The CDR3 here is CASSQVDAQSIYF. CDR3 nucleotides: TGTGCCAGCAGCCAAGTAGATGCTCAATCCATATATTTT.

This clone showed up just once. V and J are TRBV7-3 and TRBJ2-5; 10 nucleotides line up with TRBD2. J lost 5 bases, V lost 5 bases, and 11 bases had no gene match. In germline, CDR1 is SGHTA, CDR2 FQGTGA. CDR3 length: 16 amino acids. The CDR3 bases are TGTGCCAGCAGCCCCGGGGGAGCGGGGGGGCGGGAGACCCAGTACTTC. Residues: CASSPGGAGGRETQYF.

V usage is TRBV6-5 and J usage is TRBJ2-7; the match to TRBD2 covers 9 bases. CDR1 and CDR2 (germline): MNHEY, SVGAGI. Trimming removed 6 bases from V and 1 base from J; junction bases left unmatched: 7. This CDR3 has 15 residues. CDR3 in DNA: TGTGCCAGCAGCCCGACTAGCGGTATATCCTACGAGCAGTACTTC. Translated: CASSPTSGISYEQYF.

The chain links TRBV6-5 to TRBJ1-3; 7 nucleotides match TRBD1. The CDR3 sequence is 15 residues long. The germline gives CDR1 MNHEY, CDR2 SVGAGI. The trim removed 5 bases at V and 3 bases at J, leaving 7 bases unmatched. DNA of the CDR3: TGTGCCAGCAGTCGCAAGGGGGCTGATGGAAACACCATATATTTT. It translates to CASSRKGADGNTIYF.